Detailed here is one T cell receptor (beta chain). Antigen: not known. This sample's time point: pre-treatment baseline. One draw preceded checkpoint blockade; another followed its first cycle at week 3. Prior systemic cancer therapy, immunosuppressant use and other active malignancies excluded patients. This sample is part of a study of blood T cell dynamics during melanoma immunotherapy. Every bulk PBMC sample received the same 350 ng of DNA. The assay was immunoSEQ multiplex PCR, and TCRdb's table has in-frame clones only and misses some. The data hold 12,000 or so clones, with roughly 90% observed a single time. Germline CDR1 SNHLY, CDR2 FYNNEI. The length of the CDR3 is 11 residues. The germline V and J ends were trimmed by 8 bases and 4 bases, with 9 bases remaining between them. General study findings and limits: It remained unknown if the driving T cell clones were melanoma-specific.

This chain links TRBV2 with TRBJ2-7; D might be TRBD2 (5 bases). This sample comprised blood, obtained from a patient treated with checkpoint blockade. This clonotype was obtained from a human donor with melanoma. The CDR3 here is CASLGVYEQYF. The CDR3 coding sequence is TGTGCCAGCCTCGGGGTGTACGAGCAGTACTTC.